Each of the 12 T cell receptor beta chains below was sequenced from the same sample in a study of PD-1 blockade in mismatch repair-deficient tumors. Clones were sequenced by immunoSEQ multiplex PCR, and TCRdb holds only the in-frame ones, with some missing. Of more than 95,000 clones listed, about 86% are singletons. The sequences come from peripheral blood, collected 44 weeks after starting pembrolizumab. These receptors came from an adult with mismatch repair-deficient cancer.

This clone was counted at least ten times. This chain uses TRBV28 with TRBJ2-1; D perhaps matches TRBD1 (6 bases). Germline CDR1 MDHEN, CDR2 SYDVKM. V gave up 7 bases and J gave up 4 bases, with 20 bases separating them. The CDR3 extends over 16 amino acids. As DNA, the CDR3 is TGTGCCAGCACCTCGGATTCGGACAGATCTTACAATGAGCAGTTCTTC. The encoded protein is CASTSDSDRSYNEQFF.

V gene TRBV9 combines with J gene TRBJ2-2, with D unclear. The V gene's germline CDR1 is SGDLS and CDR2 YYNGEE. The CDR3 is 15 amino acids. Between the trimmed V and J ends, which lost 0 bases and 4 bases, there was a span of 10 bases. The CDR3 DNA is TGTGCCAGCAGCGTAGTTGGCCACCCCACCGGGGAGCTGTTTTTT. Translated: CASSVVGHPTGELFF.

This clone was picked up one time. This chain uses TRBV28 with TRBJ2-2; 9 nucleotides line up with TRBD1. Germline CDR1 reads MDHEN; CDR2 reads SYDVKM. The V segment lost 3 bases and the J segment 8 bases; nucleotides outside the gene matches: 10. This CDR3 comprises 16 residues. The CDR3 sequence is CASSLRQGDFRGELFF. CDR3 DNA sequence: TGTGCCAGCAGTTTGCGACAGGGGGATTTTAGGGGGGAGCTGTTTTTT.

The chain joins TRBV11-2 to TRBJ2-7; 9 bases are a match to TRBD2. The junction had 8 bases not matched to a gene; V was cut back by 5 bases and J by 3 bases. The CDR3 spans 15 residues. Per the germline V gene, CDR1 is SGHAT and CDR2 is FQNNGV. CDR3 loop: CASSPSVAGVYEQYF. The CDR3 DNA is TGTGCCAGCAGCCCGTCCGTAGCGGGAGTCTACGAGCAGTACTTC.

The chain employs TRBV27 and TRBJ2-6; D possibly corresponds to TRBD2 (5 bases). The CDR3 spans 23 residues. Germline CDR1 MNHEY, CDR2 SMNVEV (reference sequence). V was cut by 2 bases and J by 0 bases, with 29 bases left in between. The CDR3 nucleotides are TGTGCCAGCAGTTTACACGGGGTGGGCTATCAAGGGCCGCCTTCCTCTGGGGCCAACGTCCTGACTTTC. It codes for CASSLHGVGYQGPPSSGANVLTF. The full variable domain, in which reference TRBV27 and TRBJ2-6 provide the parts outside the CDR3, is EAQVTQNPRYLITVTGKKLTVTCSQNMNHEYMSWYRQDPGLGLRQIYYSMNVEVTDKGDVPEGYKVSRKEKRNFPLILESPSPNQTSLYFCASSLHGVGYQGPPSSGANVLTFGAGSRLTVL.

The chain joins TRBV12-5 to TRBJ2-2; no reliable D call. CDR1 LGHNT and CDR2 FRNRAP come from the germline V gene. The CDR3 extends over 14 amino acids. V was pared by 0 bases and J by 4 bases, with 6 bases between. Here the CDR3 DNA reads TGTGCTAGTGGTTTGGTCGATACCACCGGGGAGCTGTTTTTT. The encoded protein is CASGLVDTTGELFF.

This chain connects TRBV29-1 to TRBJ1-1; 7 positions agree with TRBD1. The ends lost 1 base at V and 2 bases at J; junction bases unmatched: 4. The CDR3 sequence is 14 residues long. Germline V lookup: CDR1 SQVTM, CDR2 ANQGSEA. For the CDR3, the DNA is TGCAGCGTTGAAGTTAGGGGGCCCAACACTGAAGCTTTCTTT. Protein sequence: CSVEVRGPNTEAFF.

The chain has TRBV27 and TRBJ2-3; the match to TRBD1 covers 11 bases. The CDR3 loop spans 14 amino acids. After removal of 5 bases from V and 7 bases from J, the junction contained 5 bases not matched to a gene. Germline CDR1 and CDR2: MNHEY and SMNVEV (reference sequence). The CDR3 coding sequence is TGTGCCAGCAGTGACGGGACAGGGGGTCATACGCAGTATTTT. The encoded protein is CASSDGTGGHTQYF.

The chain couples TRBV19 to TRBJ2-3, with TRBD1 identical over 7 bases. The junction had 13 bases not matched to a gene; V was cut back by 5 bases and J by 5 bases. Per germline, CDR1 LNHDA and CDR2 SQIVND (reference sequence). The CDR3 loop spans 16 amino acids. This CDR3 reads CASSHFGRGCVDTQYF. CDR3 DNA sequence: TGTGCCAGTAGTCACTTTGGCAGGGGGTGCGTAGATACGCAGTATTTT.

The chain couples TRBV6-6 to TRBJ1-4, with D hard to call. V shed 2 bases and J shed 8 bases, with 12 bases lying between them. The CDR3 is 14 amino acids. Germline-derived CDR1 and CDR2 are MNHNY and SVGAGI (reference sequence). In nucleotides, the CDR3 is TGTGCCAGCAGTTACGCGGCGGAAAGGGAAAAACTGTTTTTT. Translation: CASSYAAEREKLFF.

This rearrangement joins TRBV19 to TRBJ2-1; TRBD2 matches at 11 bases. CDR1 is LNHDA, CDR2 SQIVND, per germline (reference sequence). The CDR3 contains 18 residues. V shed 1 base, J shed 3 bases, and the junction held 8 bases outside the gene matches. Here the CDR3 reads CASSIGLAGGGIYNEQFF. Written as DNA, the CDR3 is TGTGCCAGTAGTATAGGCCTAGCGGGAGGTGGCATCTACAATGAGCAGTTCTTC.

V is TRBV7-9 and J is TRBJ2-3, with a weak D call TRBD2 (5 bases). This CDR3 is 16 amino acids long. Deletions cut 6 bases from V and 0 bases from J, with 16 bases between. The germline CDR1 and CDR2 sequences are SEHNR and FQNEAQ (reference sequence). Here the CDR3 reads CASSPNGVPSTDTQYF. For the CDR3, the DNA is TGTGCCAGCAGTCCAAACGGGGTCCCTAGCACAGATACGCAGTATTTT.